The 21 T cell receptor beta chains given below trace back to one sample, sequenced in a study of T-cell reconstitution after alpha-beta-depleted transplantation in children. Unique molecular identifiers tagged the TCRbeta library. TCRdb re-analysed the PCR reads in MiXCR, keeping a single row per CDR3 protein. This table holds 65,000 to 90,000 distinct CDR3 sequences, about a tenth found once. This specimen consisted of PBMCs, obtained before TCRalphabeta/CD19-depleted stem cell transplant. All receptors come from a boy aged 10-17 years with acute myeloid leukemia, due to receive a stem cell transplant.

This clonotype was counted ten times or more. V and J are TRBV7-2 and TRBJ1-1, with unresolved D. The V end was cut by 6 bases, the J end by 1 base, with 12 bases between. Germline V CDR1 and CDR2: SGHTA, FQGNSA. The CDR3 spans 14 residues. CDR3 coding DNA: TGTGCCAGCAGTTTATCCCGGGGGAACACTGAAGCTTTCTTT. Translating gives CASSLSRGNTEAFF.

This sequence joins TRBV7-9 and TRBJ2-1; 15 nucleotides line up with TRBD2. CDR1 and CDR2 (germline): SEHNR, FQNEAQ (reference sequence). The CDR3 consists of 19 residues. V shed 5 bases and J 1 base; nucleotides not matched to a gene: 9. The CDR3 region has the DNA TGTGCCAGCAGCATTCCGGGACTAGCGGGAGGTGGGTCCTACAATGAGCAGTTCTTC. Its translation is CASSIPGLAGGGSYNEQFF.

In its sample, this clonotype was seen many times. The chain couples TRBV7-2 to TRBJ2-3; tentative D call: TRBD1 (6 bases). The CDR3 covers 14 residues. V gave up 7 bases and J gave up 2 bases, with 13 bases separating them. CDR1 is SGHTA and CDR2 is FQGNSA in the germline V gene. In DNA form, the CDR3 reads TGTGCCAGCAATGGGGGCAGGGTCACAGATACGCAGTATTTT. It translates to CASNGGRVTDTQYF.

This clonotype was counted many times. The J gene is TRBJ2-2, the V gene TRBV5-1; TRBD2 matches 9 bases. The CDR3 contains 14 residues. V shed 4 bases and J 4 bases; nucleotides not matched to a gene: 2. Germline-derived CDR1 and CDR2 are SGHRS and YFSETQ. As DNA, the CDR3 is TGCGCCAGCAGCCCGGGACTAGCCACCGGGGAGCTGTTTTTT. It yields the protein CASSPGLATGELFF.

There are many counts of this clonotype. The CDR3 region has the DNA TGTGCCAGCAGCCCTACAGGGTCGAACACTGAAGCTTTCTTT. As protein: CASSPTGSNTEAFF. The V call is TRBV7-3, the J call TRBJ1-1; the D gene is possibly TRBD1 (6 bases). The CDR3 length is 14 residues. The V end was cut by 5 bases, the J end by 1 base, with 11 bases between. The germline V gene encodes CDR1 SGHTA and CDR2 FQGTGA.

This clonotype showed up many times. The chain has TRBV11-2 and TRBJ2-3; D is tentatively TRBD1 or TRBD2 (5 bases each). The CDR3 has 17 residues. Trimming removed 3 bases at V and 0 bases at J, with 16 bases between. Germline V CDR1 and CDR2: SGHAT, FQNNGV. This chain's CDR3 is CASSFSPQGVSTDTQYF. CDR3 sequence (DNA): TGTGCCAGCAGCTTTTCGCCTCAGGGAGTGAGCACAGATACGCAGTATTTT.

About this clonotype itself: A read error may explain this, as a much larger clone is one base away. This rearrangement joins TRBV6-2 or TRBV6-3 to TRBJ1-5; D is unclear. Germline loops: CDR1 MNHEY, CDR2 SVGEGT. Trimming shortened V by 2 bases and J by 7 bases, and 9 bases separated the two germline ends. The CDR3 extends over 13 amino acids. CDR3 nucleotides: TGTGCCAGCAGTTACATGGACGGGCAGCCCCAGCATTTT. Protein: CASSYMDGQPQHF.

The sample holds many counts of this clonotype. The V call is TRBV5-1, the J call TRBJ2-7, with TRBD2 identical over 14 bases. The junction had 4 bases not matched to a gene; V was cut back by 4 bases and J by 7 bases. Germline loops: CDR1 SGHRS, CDR2 YFSETQ. This CDR3 has 14 residues. The CDR3 protein is CASSGGLAGGEQYF. CDR3 DNA: TGCGCCAGCAGCGGCGGACTAGCGGGAGGAGAGCAGTACTTC.

Many counts were recorded for this clonotype. The chain employs TRBV6-5 and TRBJ2-1; no reliable D call. The CDR3 consists of 11 residues. The germline V and J ends were trimmed by 7 bases and 5 bases, with 6 bases remaining between them. CDR1 MNHEY and CDR2 SVGAGI come from the germline V gene. CDR3 DNA sequence: TGTGCCAGCACCGAAAACAATGAGCAGTTCTTC. Its protein is CASTENNEQFF.

At least ten counts were recorded for this clonotype. V and J are TRBV28 and TRBJ2-1; a weak D match, TRBD1 (6 bases). The germline V and J ends were trimmed by 6 bases and 0 bases, with 12 bases remaining between them. Per germline, CDR1 MDHEN and CDR2 SYDVKM. This CDR3 has 15 residues. CDR3 DNA sequence: TGTGCCAGCAGCCTAGGGACACGCTCCTACAATGAGCAGTTCTTC. This gives the protein CASSLGTRSYNEQFF.

This clonotype was observed many times. This chain links TRBV20-1 with TRBJ1-1; weak D call: TRBD1 (5 bases). The germline V gene has CDR1 DFQATT and CDR2 SNEGSKA (reference sequence). Trimming removed 6 bases from V and 3 bases from J, with 17 bases in between. The CDR3 sequence is 14 residues long. CDR3 amino acids: CSASVGGGDTEAFF. The CDR3 DNA reads as TGCAGTGCCTCCGTGGGCGGGGGGGACACTGAAGCTTTCTTT.

There are many counts of this clonotype. This chain uses TRBV7-3 with TRBJ2-2, with no clear D. The V gene lost 5 bases and the J gene lost 3 bases, with 7 bases spanning the gap. Germline assignment: CDR1 SGHTA and CDR2 FQGTGA. CDR3 size: 13 residues. The CDR3 DNA follows: TGTGCCAGCAGCCCCCCCCACACCGGGGAGCTGTTTTTT. Its translation: CASSPPHTGELFF.

This clonotype appeared many times. Written as DNA, the CDR3 is TGTGCCAGCAGCTTAGCGCTTACCGGGATCTACAATGAGCAGTTCTTC. It codes for CASSLALTGIYNEQFF. The rearrangement links TRBV7-2 to TRBJ2-1, with D possibly matching TRBD2 (5 bases). This CDR3 contains 16 residues. Trimming cost V 0 bases and J 3 bases, with 12 bases left between them. Germline V lookup: CDR1 SGHTA, CDR2 FQGNSA.

CDR3 loop: CASSVAPQVYNEQFF. Written as DNA, the CDR3 is TGTGCCAGCAGCGTAGCTCCGCAGGTCTACAATGAGCAGTTCTTC. The gene calls are TRBV9 and TRBJ2-1; D is uncertain. V was trimmed by 0 bases and J by 3 bases, leaving 10 bases between them. The CDR3 consists of 15 residues. Looked up from germline, CDR1 is SGDLS and CDR2 is YYNGEE. The full variable domain, rest sourced from reference TRBV9 and TRBJ2-1, is DSGVTQTPKHLITATGQRVTLRCSPRSGDLSVYWYQQSLDQGLQFLIQYYNGEERAKGNILERFSAQQFPDLHSELNLSSLELGDSALYFCASSVAPQVYNEQFFGPGTRLTVL.

This clonotype was observed at least ten times. This chain joins TRBV10-1 and TRBJ2-1, with 9 bases matching TRBD2. V gave up 7 bases and J gave up 9 bases; unmatched junction bases: 7. In germline, CDR1 is WNHNN, CDR2 SYGVQD (reference sequence). CDR3 length: 13 residues. CDR3 coding DNA: TGCGCCAGCAAGGCTAGCGGGGTTGCTGAGCAGTTCTTC. It specifies CASKASGVAEQFF.

This clonotype came up many times. The V call is TRBV27, the J call TRBJ2-3; perhaps TRBD1 as D (6 bases). Germline values: CDR1 MNHEY, CDR2 SMNVEV (reference sequence). The CDR3 is 14 residues long. V gave up 3 bases and J gave up 1 base, with 8 bases separating them. CDR3 nucleotides: TGTGCCAGCAGTTTTAACAGGGGCACAGATACGCAGTATTTT. Amino acids: CASSFNRGTDTQYF.

The gene calls are TRBV27 and TRBJ2-6, with 7 bases matching TRBD1. The CDR3 is made up of 20 amino acids. Trimming took 5 bases from V and 0 from J; bases not matched to a gene: 16. Germline V gene data show CDR1 as MNHEY and CDR2 as SMNVEV (reference sequence). CDR3 sequence (DNA): TGTGCCAGCAGTAACGCCGGATTAGGGGGCGCAAGCTCTGGGGCCAACGTCCTGACTTTC. It translates to CASSNAGLGGASSGANVLTF.

This clonotype was counted only a few times. The rearrangement links TRBV5-1 to TRBJ2-1; perhaps D is TRBD1 or TRBD2 (6 bases each). CDR1 is SGHRS, CDR2 YFSETQ, per germline. Trimming removed 4 bases at V and 6 bases at J, with 14 bases between. This CDR3 contains 14 residues. This CDR3 is CASSNRGAANEQFF. CDR3 nucleotides: TGCGCCAGCAGCAATAGGGGGGCGGCCAATGAGCAGTTCTTC.

This clonotype was recorded many times. The rearrangement uses TRBV29-1 and TRBJ2-7; 10 positions match TRBD2. Germline CDR1 is SQVTM and CDR2 is ANQGSEA. Trimming cost V 7 bases and J 1 base; bases outside gene matches: 4. CDR3 length: 13 residues. In nucleotides, the CDR3 is TGCAGCGCCCGGACTAGCGGTTCCTACGAGCAGTACTTC. It encodes CSARTSGSYEQYF.

This chain connects TRBV12-3 or TRBV12-4 to TRBJ2-7, with a tentative D call TRBD2 (5 bases). CDR3 length: 16 amino acids. Trimming shortened V by 7 bases and J by 2 bases, and 21 bases separated the two germline ends. The CDR3 region is CASILLLGDIAYEQYF. The CDR3 bases are TGTGCCAGCATCCTTCTCCTGGGAGACATTGCCTACGAGCAGTACTTC.

This clonotype was picked up many times. The rearrangement uses TRBV5-1 and TRBJ2-5; 10 nucleotides match TRBD2. The J segment lost 2 bases and the V segment lost 1 base, leaving 8 bases of the junction unmatched. Per germline, CDR1 SGHRS and CDR2 YFSETQ. This CDR3 comprises 17 residues. CDR3 sequence reads: CASSLTGLAGAQETQYF. In DNA form, the CDR3 reads TGCGCCAGCAGCTTGACCGGCCTAGCGGGGGCTCAAGAGACCCAGTACTTC.